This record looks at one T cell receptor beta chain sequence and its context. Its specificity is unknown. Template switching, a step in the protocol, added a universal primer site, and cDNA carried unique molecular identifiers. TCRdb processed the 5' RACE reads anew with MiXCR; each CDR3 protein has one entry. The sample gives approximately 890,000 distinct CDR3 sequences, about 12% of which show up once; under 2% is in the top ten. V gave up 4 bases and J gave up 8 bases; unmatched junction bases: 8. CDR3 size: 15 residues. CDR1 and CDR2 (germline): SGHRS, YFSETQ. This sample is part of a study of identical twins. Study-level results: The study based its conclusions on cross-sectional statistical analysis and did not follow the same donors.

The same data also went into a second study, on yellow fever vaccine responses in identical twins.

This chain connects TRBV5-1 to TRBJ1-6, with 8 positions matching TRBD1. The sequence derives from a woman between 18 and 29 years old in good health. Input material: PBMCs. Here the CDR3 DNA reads TGCGCCAGCAGCGCGCGACAGGGGAAGGATTCACCCCTCCACTTT. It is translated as CASSARQGKDSPLHF.